Below, 22 T cell receptor beta chains from the same sample are listed, as sequenced in a study of neurological immune-mediated disorders. MiXCR was run by TCRdb on the 5' RACE reads, yielding one entry per CDR3 protein. The sample holds 65,000 to 90,000 distinct CDR3 sequences, 9% to 12% seen once. The material sequenced was PBMCs. The receptors here all came from a middle-aged man in good health.

Details on this clonotype: A single base separates this from a much larger clone, so it may be a read error. The chain recombines TRBV25-1 with TRBJ2-1; 8 bases line up with TRBD2. J lost 7 bases, V lost 0 bases, and 20 bases had no gene match. The CDR3 is 20 residues long. Germline CDR1 and CDR2: MGHDK and SYGVNS. The CDR3 reads CASSEYKGLVGGPRGNEQFF. The CDR3 nucleotides are TGTGCCAGCAGTGAATATAAGGGACTAGTGGGGGGGCCGAGGGGTAATGAGCAGTTCTTC.

This clonotype was seen at least ten times. The rearrangement links TRBV6-5 to TRBJ2-1, with a weak D call TRBD1 (6 bases). The CDR3 has 15 amino acids. V was pared by 2 bases and J by 0 bases, with 8 bases between. The germline CDR1 and CDR2 sequences are MNHEY and SVGAGI. This CDR3 is CASSYRTDSYNEQFF. The CDR3, as DNA: TGTGCCAGCAGTTACCGGACAGACTCCTACAATGAGCAGTTCTTC.

This clonotype came up many times. This chain joins TRBV20-1 and TRBJ2-7; 7 nucleotides align to TRBD1. The junction had 10 bases not matched to a gene; V was cut back by 6 bases and J by 2 bases. The CDR3 is 14 amino acids. Looked up from germline, CDR1 is DFQATT and CDR2 is SNEGSKA (reference sequence). The CDR3 coding sequence is TGCAGTGCACTTCCGGGACAGAGTCCCTACGAGCAGTACTTC. As protein: CSALPGQSPYEQYF.

This clonotype was counted at least ten times. The chain couples TRBV5-1 to TRBJ2-3; tentative D call: TRBD2 (6 bases). CDR1 and CDR2 from the germline V gene are SGHRS and YFSETQ. This CDR3 has 16 residues. V gave up 4 bases and J gave up 3 bases, with 18 bases separating them. The CDR3 region is CASSAGRAGLTDTQYF. CDR3 nucleotide sequence: TGCGCCAGCAGCGCCGGAAGAGCGGGTCTTACAGATACGCAGTATTTT.

This clonotype came up many times. This chain joins TRBV6-2 or TRBV6-3 and TRBJ1-5; 7 bases match TRBD1. The CDR3 contains 14 residues. With 6 bases clipped from V and 2 bases from J, the junction kept 4 bases outside the gene matches. Germline loops: CDR1 MNHEY, CDR2 SVGEGT. The CDR3 spells CASSPGQRNQPQHF. CDR3 in DNA: TGTGCCAGCAGCCCGGGACAGCGCAATCAGCCCCAGCATTTT.

This clonotype was recorded many times. A read error may account for a junction end that differs from germline. The chain couples TRBV3-1 to TRBJ2-5; D tentatively fits TRBD1 or TRBD2 (5 bases each). CDR1 is LGHDT, CDR2 YNNKEL, per germline (reference sequence). The CDR3 consists of 12 residues. The CDR3, as DNA: TGTGCCAGCAGCTACCCCCAAGGGACCCTGTACTTC. It specifies CASSYPQGTLYF.

This clonotype was seen many times. The rearrangement joins TRBV27 to TRBJ2-3, with TRBD2 matching over 8 bases. Per germline, CDR1 MNHEY and CDR2 SMNVEV (reference sequence). Germline trimming cut 6 bases from V and 2 bases from J; bases unmatched to any gene: 16. This CDR3 region has 18 residues. In DNA form, the CDR3 reads TGTGCCAGCAGACCACAAGGAGGGCTAGCGGGCGTCACAGATACGCAGTATTTT. It is translated as CASRPQGGLAGVTDTQYF.

This clonotype was detected many times. The chain has TRBV29-1 and TRBJ2-7; 11 bases fit TRBD2. Germline trimming cut 0 bases from V and 7 bases from J; bases unmatched to any gene: 8. The CDR3 extends over 15 amino acids. Per the germline V gene, CDR1 is SQVTM and CDR2 is ANQGSEA. In nucleotides, the CDR3 is TGCAGCGTTGAAGACGCAACTAGCGGGAGTGGAGAGCAGTACTTC. Amino acid sequence: CSVEDATSGSGEQYF.

This clonotype has a count of ten or more. V and J are TRBV5-6 and TRBJ2-1, with 11 bases aligning to TRBD2. V lost 4 bases to trimming and J lost 4 bases; unmatched junction nucleotides: 7. The CDR3 has 16 amino acids. The germline CDR1 and CDR2 sequences are SGHDT and YYEEEE. In nucleotides, the CDR3 is TGTGCCAGCAGCGGCCAAACTAGCGGGGGTTACAATGAGCAGTTCTTC. It encodes CASSGQTSGGYNEQFF.

This clonotype was observed at least ten times. This chain joins TRBV5-1 and TRBJ2-5; D is unclear. The V and J ends lost 3 bases and 1 base respectively, with 10 bases between them. Germline CDR1 and CDR2: SGHRS and YFSETQ. This CDR3 has 14 amino acids. The CDR3 nucleotides are TGCGCCAGCAGCTCCTTACCATCCCAAGAGACCCAGTACTTC. Residues: CASSSLPSQETQYF.

Many counts were recorded for this clonotype. The CDR3 DNA is TGTGCCAGCAGCCAGGCCGGGACGGCTCCTGGAGAGCAGTACTTC. It encodes CASSQAGTAPGEQYF. The rearrangement links TRBV3-1 to TRBJ2-7; D is possibly TRBD1 or TRBD2 (5 bases each). Trimming stripped 3 bases from V and 7 bases from J, with 19 bases between. The CDR3 runs to 15 residues. Germline-derived CDR1 and CDR2 are LGHDT and YNNKEL (reference sequence).

This clonotype was counted ten times or more. The V call is TRBV12-3 or TRBV12-4, the J call TRBJ2-2, with D perhaps matching TRBD1 or TRBD2 (5 bases each). The CDR3 totals 19 residues. Trimming left V 5 bases short and J 2 bases short, with 24 bases between. CDR3 region: CASSQRPSMGTYNTGELFF. CDR3 nucleotides: TGTGCCAGCAGTCAGAGACCATCTATGGGGACCTATAACACCGGGGAGCTGTTTTTT.

In this sample, this clonotype turned up many times. The chain combines TRBV7-2 with TRBJ2-3; 12 bases are a match to TRBD2. Trimming took 4 bases from V and 5 from J; bases not matched to a gene: 10. CDR3 size: 17 residues. CDR1 and CDR2 from the germline V gene are SGHTA and FQGNSA. As DNA, the CDR3 is TGTGCCAGCAGCTATGGACTAGCGGGGACCCTGGGAGATACGCAGTATTTT. Translation gives CASSYGLAGTLGDTQYF.

This clonotype was detected ten times or more. This chain uses TRBV27 with TRBJ2-7; TRBD1 matches at 12 bases. CDR3 length: 14 amino acids. V was pared by 5 bases and J by 10 bases, with 9 bases of the junction left unmatched. Germline lookup yields CDR1 MNHEY and CDR2 SMNVEV (reference sequence). The CDR3 reads CASSDRGQGAIQYF. The CDR3 nucleotides are TGTGCCAGCAGTGACCGGGGACAGGGGGCGATTCAGTACTTC.

This clonotype showed up many times. The rearrangement uses TRBV5-1 and TRBJ2-1; TRBD1 is a possible D gene (5 bases). CDR3 length: 15 amino acids. Trimming took off 0 bases at V and 4 bases at J, with 11 bases between the two ends. The V gene's germline CDR1 is SGHRS and CDR2 YFSETQ. This chain's CDR3 is CASSLGAGWYNEQFF. The CDR3 DNA follows: TGCGCCAGCAGCTTGGGGGCAGGGTGGTACAATGAGCAGTTCTTC. Supplemented by reference TRBV5-1 and TRBJ2-1, the full variable domain reads KAGVTQTPRYLIKTRGQQVTLSCSPISGHRSVSWYQQTPGQGLQFLFEYFSETQRNKGNFPGRFSGRQFSNSRSEMNVSTLELGDSALYLCASSLGAGWYNEQFFGPGTRLTVL.

This clonotype came up many times. V gene TRBV9 combines with J gene TRBJ1-6; D might be TRBD1 (6 bases). The CDR3 extends over 14 amino acids. Looked up from germline, CDR1 is SGDLS and CDR2 is YYNGEE. Trimming removed 3 bases at V and 11 bases at J, with 15 bases between. The DNA of the CDR3 is TGTGCCAGCAGCGCCAGGACAGCCCCAGCACCCCTCCACTTT. This encodes CASSARTAPAPLHF.

This clonotype has at least ten counts. This chain joins TRBV5-1 and TRBJ1-1; D is possibly TRBD1 (5 bases). Germline CDR1 is SGHRS and CDR2 is YFSETQ. CDR3 length: 13 residues. Trimming pared 5 bases from V and 1 base from J, leaving 9 bases between. In DNA, the CDR3 is TGCGCCAGCAGAATGGGGGGGAACACTGAAGCTTTCTTT. It specifies CASRMGGNTEAFF.

This clonotype was observed many times. The rearrangement uses TRBV27 and TRBJ2-7, with 7 nucleotides matching TRBD1. The CDR3 contains 16 residues. V shed 5 bases and J 3 bases; nucleotides not matched to a gene: 13. The germline V gene has CDR1 MNHEY and CDR2 SMNVEV (reference sequence). The CDR3 nucleotides read TGTGCCAGCAGTCCCTTCCCCCCGGGGACAGTCTACGAGCAGTACTTC. As protein: CASSPFPPGTVYEQYF.

The sample holds many counts of this clonotype. For the CDR3, the DNA is TGTGCCAGCAGCTCCCAGCGGGGGGCCTCCTACAATGAGCAGTTCTTC. Protein product: CASSSQRGASYNEQFF. The rearrangement uses TRBV7-9 and TRBJ2-1, with 9 nucleotides matching TRBD2. Trimming cost V 4 bases and J 0 bases; bases outside gene matches: 4. Germline CDR1 and CDR2: SEHNR and FQNEAQ (reference sequence). This CDR3 spans 16 amino acids.

The sample holds many counts of this clonotype. This chain connects TRBV5-1 to TRBJ2-3; TRBD1 aligns across 8 bases. The CDR3 runs to 17 residues. The germline gives CDR1 SGHRS, CDR2 YFSETQ. After removal of 0 bases from V and 4 bases from J, the junction contained 10 bases not matched to a gene. DNA for the CDR3: TGCGCCAGCAGCTTGGCGGGGCAGGGGGCCCGGGCAGATACGCAGTATTTT. Amino acid sequence: CASSLAGQGARADTQYF.

This clonotype was detected only a few times. This sequence joins TRBV5-1 and TRBJ1-2; D is ambiguous. Germline assignment: CDR1 SGHRS and CDR2 YFSETQ. The CDR3 is made up of 15 amino acids. V shed 0 bases and J shed 5 bases, with 14 bases lying between them. The DNA for the CDR3 is TGCGCCAGCAGCTTGGCCGAGAAGACCCCTTATGGCTACACCTTC. Amino acid sequence: CASSLAEKTPYGYTF.

This clonotype was found many times. This chain uses TRBV5-1 with TRBJ1-4; possible D gene TRBD1, 6 bases. Germline loops: CDR1 SGHRS, CDR2 YFSETQ. The length of the CDR3 is 15 residues. V was shortened by 0 bases and J by 8 bases, with 14 bases between the two germline ends. The CDR3 nucleotides read TGCGCCAGCAGCTTGGGGGACACTCCAAAGGAAAAACTGTTTTTT. This gives the protein CASSLGDTPKEKLFF.